This TCR beta chain was captured by sequencing in a study of cytomegalovirus exposure and HLA in healthy donors. Germline V lookup: CDR1 LNHDA, CDR2 SQIVND (reference sequence). V was pared by 6 bases and J by 6 bases, with 14 bases between. This CDR3 spans 13 amino acids. Primers for the PCR totalled 60 Vbeta and 13 Jbeta. The method was immunoSEQ multiplex PCR; TCRdb's version includes in-frame clones alone and lacks a portion of them. In all, the sample yields approximately 140,000 clones. The clonotype comes from a woman younger than 35 in good health and CMV-seronegative. This chain uses TRBV19 with TRBJ2-5; D not certain. The sequencing sample was made of PBMCs. CDR3 residues: CASSPGELQTQYF. The CDR3, as DNA: TGTGCCAGTAGCCCCGGAGAATTACAGACCCAGTACTTC.